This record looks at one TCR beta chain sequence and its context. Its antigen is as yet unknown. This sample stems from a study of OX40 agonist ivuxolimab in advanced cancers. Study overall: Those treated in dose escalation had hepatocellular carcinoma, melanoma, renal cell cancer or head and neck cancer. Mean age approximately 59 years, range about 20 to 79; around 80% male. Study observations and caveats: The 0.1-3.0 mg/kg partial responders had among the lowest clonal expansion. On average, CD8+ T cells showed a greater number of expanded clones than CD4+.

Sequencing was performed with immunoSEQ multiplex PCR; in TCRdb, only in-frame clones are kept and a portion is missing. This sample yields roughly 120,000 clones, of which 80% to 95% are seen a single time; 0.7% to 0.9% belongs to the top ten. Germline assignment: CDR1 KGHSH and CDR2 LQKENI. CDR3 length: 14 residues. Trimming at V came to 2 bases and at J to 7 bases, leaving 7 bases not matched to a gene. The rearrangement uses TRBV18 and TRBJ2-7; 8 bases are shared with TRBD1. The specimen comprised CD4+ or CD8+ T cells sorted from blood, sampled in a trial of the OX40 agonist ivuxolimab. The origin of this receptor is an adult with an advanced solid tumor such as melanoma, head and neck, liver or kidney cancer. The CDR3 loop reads CASSPAQGAREQYF. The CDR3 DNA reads TGTGCCAGCTCACCAGCCCAGGGGGCGAGGGAGCAGTACTTC.